The 24 T cell receptor beta chains listed next were all sequenced from one sample in a study of blood T cell repertoires in COVID-19. Assay: immunoSEQ multiplex PCR; the TCRdb copy retains only in-frame clones and omits some. This table has about 340,000 clones, about 93% appearing once. Sequencing input: peripheral blood. The receptors were sampled from a young woman who had recovered from COVID-19.

The chain recombines TRBV7-9 with TRBJ2-7; a weak D match, TRBD1 (6 bases). This CDR3 region has 13 residues. Deletions cut 2 bases from V and 5 bases from J, with 10 bases between. Germline V lookup: CDR1 SEHNR, CDR2 FQNEAQ (reference sequence). CDR3 coding DNA: TGTGCCAGCAGCTTACAGGGGCGGGACGAGCAGTACGTC. Protein product: CASSLQGRDEQYV.

The chain couples TRBV3-1 (or the pseudogene TRBV3-2) to TRBJ1-3; D is unclear. Trimming pared 5 bases from V and 2 bases from J, leaving 7 bases between. Germline V gives CDR1 LGHDT, CDR2 YNNKEL (reference sequence). This CDR3 is built from 13 residues. The CDR3 sequence is CASSSPAGNTIYF. The CDR3 nucleotides read TGTGCCAGCAGCTCCCCTGCTGGAAACACCATATATTTT.

The table lists this clone with a count of one. V and J are TRBV28 and TRBJ2-5, with D unclear. Germline-derived CDR1 and CDR2 are MDHEN and SYDVKM. The CDR3 sequence is 14 residues long. Trimming pared 5 bases from V and 1 base from J, leaving 11 bases between. The CDR3 loop reads CASSPPTSQETQYF. CDR3 nucleotides: TGTGCCAGCAGTCCCCCGACAAGCCAAGAGACCCAGTACTTC.

This chain connects TRBV19 to TRBJ2-7, with 7 bases lining up with TRBD1. This CDR3 has 16 residues. Trimming at V came to 5 bases and at J to 0 bases, leaving 10 bases not matched to a gene. Germline values: CDR1 LNHDA, CDR2 SQIVND (reference sequence). CDR3: CASSGVGRGSSYEQYV. CDR3 coding DNA: TGTGCCAGTAGTGGTGTGGGCAGGGGGAGCTCCTACGAGCAGTACGTC.

This clone was observed once. This chain connects TRBV2 to TRBJ2-2; D is unresolved. Looked up from germline, CDR1 is SNHLY and CDR2 is FYNNEI. V was clipped by 2 bases and J by 5 bases, with 6 bases between them. There are 13 residues in the CDR3. DNA of the CDR3: TGTGCCAGCAGTGAACTAAGAACCGGGGAGCTGTTTTTT. As protein: CASSELRTGELFF.

The V call is TRBV11-3, the J call TRBJ2-1; 11 bases are shared with TRBD2. The CDR3 runs 14 residues. Germline CDR1 SGHNT, CDR2 YENEEA. With V trimmed by 4 bases and J by 8 bases, 4 bases remained unmatched. CDR3 region: CASSSGLADDEQFF. DNA of the CDR3: TGTGCCAGCAGCTCGGGACTAGCGGACGATGAGCAGTTCTTC.

This rearrangement joins TRBV2 to TRBJ1-6; 7 bases fit TRBD1. Germline V lookup: CDR1 SNHLY, CDR2 FYNNEI. The CDR3 length is 15 residues. V lost 7 bases, J lost 4 bases, and 7 bases stayed unmatched. The CDR3, as DNA: TGTGCCAGCACGACAGGGTTCGCTTATAATTCACCCCTCCACTTT. Protein sequence: CASTTGFAYNSPLHF. Drawing the rest from reference TRBV2 and TRBJ1-6, the complete variable domain is EPEVTQTPSHQVTQMGQEVILRCVPISNHLYFYWYRQILGQKVEFLVSFYNNEISEKSEIFDDQFSVERPDGSNFTLKIRSTKLEDSAMYFCASTTGFAYNSPLHFGNGTRLTVT.

The table lists this clone with a count of one. The chain links TRBV4-3 to TRBJ1-1; D gene unclear. V lost 1 base and J lost 5, with 14 bases in between. This CDR3 spans 15 amino acids. CDR1 and CDR2 from the germline V gene are LGHNA and YSLEER. The CDR3 DNA reads TGCGCCAGCAGCCAAGGGGCGGGGTTAAGTACTGAAGCTTTCTTT. Encoded protein: CASSQGAGLSTEAFF.

The gene calls are TRBV11-3 and TRBJ2-3, with 8 bases lining up with TRBD2. The germline V gene has CDR1 SGHNT and CDR2 YENEEA. The ends lost 0 bases at V and 2 bases at J; junction bases unmatched: 7. The CDR3 totals 17 residues. Written as DNA, the CDR3 is TGTGCCAGCAGCTTAGATCGGGCTAGCGGGTCCACAGATACGCAGTATTTT. This encodes CASSLDRASGSTDTQYF. Full variable domain (rest looked up from reference TRBV11-3 and TRBJ2-3): EAGVVQSPRYKIIEKKQPVAFWCNPISGHNTLYWYLQNLGQGPELLIRYENEEAVDDSQLPKDRFSAERLKGVDSTLKIQPAELGDSAVYLCASSLDRASGSTDTQYFGPGTRLTVL.

This clone was seen only a few times. The genes are TRBV23-1 and TRBJ2-7; D ambiguous. TRBV23-1 is an open reading frame, and its role is uncertain. Trimming left V 3 bases short and J 5 bases short, with 8 bases between. The CDR3 spans 12 residues. CDR3 coding DNA: TGCGCCAGCAGTCAGAGAGGAAACGAGCAGTACGTC. It yields the protein CASSQRGNEQYV.

This clone was recorded only once. This chain uses TRBV7-9 with TRBJ1-6; 8 bases line up with TRBD1. The CDR3 extends over 15 amino acids. V shed 6 bases and J 7 bases; nucleotides not matched to a gene: 8. Germline assignment: CDR1 SEHNR and CDR2 FQNEAQ (reference sequence). CDR3 DNA sequence: TGTGCCAGCAGACGGGACAGGATCCCCAATTCACCCCTCCACTTT. It encodes CASRRDRIPNSPLHF.

The chain recombines TRBV5-6 with TRBJ2-1, with TRBD2 matching over 7 bases. CDR1 is SGHDT and CDR2 is YYEEEE in the germline V gene. This CDR3 spans 16 amino acids. The trim removed 2 bases at V and 9 bases at J, leaving 14 bases unmatched. The CDR3 DNA reads TGTGCCAGCAGCTTTAACCGACTAGCCTTCGGGGGTGAGCAGTTCTTC. This codes for CASSFNRLAFGGEQFF. Supplemented by reference TRBV5-6 and TRBJ2-1, the full variable domain reads DAGVTQSPTHLIKTRGQQVTLRCSPKSGHDTVSWYQQALGQGPQFIFQYYEEEERQRGNFPDRFSGHQFPNYSSELNVNALLLGDSALYLCASSFNRLAFGGEQFFGPGTRLTVL.

A single count supports this clone. The chain employs TRBV30 and TRBJ2-1, with TRBD2 matching 12 bases. Per germline, CDR1 GTSNPN and CDR2 SVGIG (reference sequence). The CDR3 has 17 residues. With V trimmed by 0 bases and J by 2 bases, 5 bases remained unmatched. CDR3 bases: TGTGCCTGGAGTGTAAGACTAGCGGGAGAGACCTACAATGAGCAGTTCTTC. Translating it yields CAWSVRLAGETYNEQFF.

V gene TRBV25-1 combines with J gene TRBJ1-3; no firm D call. The CDR3 spans 13 residues. Trimming removed 5 bases from V and 1 base from J, with 6 bases in between. CDR1 is MGHDK and CDR2 is SYGVNS in the germline V gene. In DNA, the CDR3 is TGTGCCAGCAGTCGTACTTCTGGAAACACCATATATTTT. Its translation is CASSRTSGNTIYF.

This clone was counted a single time. The gene calls are TRBV7-9 and TRBJ1-5; no definite D call. The CDR3 is made up of 13 amino acids. V was cut by 8 bases and J by 6 bases, with 14 bases left in between. Per the germline V gene, CDR1 is SEHNR and CDR2 is FQNEAQ (reference sequence). The CDR3 nucleotides are TGTGCCAGCCGTCTGGGAAGCGGTCAGCCCCAGCATTTT. It is translated as CASRLGSGQPQHF. The entire variable domain, with the rest obtained from reference TRBV7-9 and TRBJ1-5, is as follows: DTGVSQNPRHKITKRGQNVTFRCDPISEHNRLYWYRQTLGQGPEFLTYFQNEAQLEKSRLLSDRFSAERPKGSFSTLEIQRTEQGDSAMYLCASRLGSGQPQHFGDGTRLSIL.

The J gene is TRBJ2-1, the V gene TRBV3-1 (or the pseudogene TRBV3-2); D ambiguous. V was shortened by 4 bases and J by 0 bases, with 13 bases between the two germline ends. Germline values: CDR1 LGHDT, CDR2 YNNKEL (reference sequence). CDR3 length: 16 amino acids. CDR3 loop: CASSRQAGSSYNEQFF. CDR3 DNA: TGTGCCAGCAGCCGCCAGGCCGGTAGCTCCTACAATGAGCAGTTCTTC.

The chain links TRBV7-9 to TRBJ2-1; D possibly corresponds to TRBD2 (6 bases). V lost 4 bases to trimming and J lost 13 bases, with 14 bases between them. CDR1 is SEHNR, CDR2 FQNEAQ, per germline (reference sequence). This CDR3 spans 12 amino acids. The CDR3 loop reads CASSSRLVEQFF. CDR3 DNA sequence: TGTGCCAGCAGCTCCCGACTAGTTGAACAGTTCTTC.

This chain uses TRBV6-6 with TRBJ2-7; 11 bases map to TRBD2. Germline V lookup: CDR1 MNHNY, CDR2 SVGAGI (reference sequence). The CDR3 is 11 residues long. The trim removed 10 bases at V and 7 bases at J, leaving 3 bases unmatched. The CDR3 loop is CATRLAGEQYV. DNA of the CDR3: TGTGCCACAAGACTAGCGGGGGAGCAGTACGTC.

J is TRBJ1-5 and V is TRBV7-6; D is ambiguous. Germline V gene data show CDR1 as SGHVS and CDR2 as FNYEAQ. Trimming shortened V by 3 bases and J by 6 bases, and 15 bases separated the two germline ends. The CDR3 loop spans 15 amino acids. The CDR3 nucleotides are TGTGCCAGCAGCTTGGGCCCCGTGGGAGGTCAGCCCCAGCATTTT. It yields the protein CASSLGPVGGQPQHF.

The rearrangement uses TRBV11-2 and TRBJ1-5; D gene ambiguous. Germline CDR1 reads SGHAT; CDR2 reads FQNNGV. The CDR3 length is 15 residues. Deletions cut 1 base from V and 5 bases from J, with 12 bases between. CDR3 DNA sequence: TGTGCCAGCAGCTTAGGGGTCGGGGTGGATCAGCCCCAGCATTTT. Its protein is CASSLGVGVDQPQHF.

The rearrangement links TRBV29-1 to TRBJ1-2, with D maybe TRBD1 (5 bases). This CDR3 is 13 amino acids long. The ends were cut back, 4 bases at V and 0 bases at J, with 9 bases in the middle. Germline assignment: CDR1 SQVTM and CDR2 ANQGSEA. CDR3 region: CSVGGVTNYGYTF. The DNA for the CDR3 is TGCAGCGTTGGGGGCGTTACTAACTATGGCTACACCTTC.

The rearrangement links TRBV19 to TRBJ2-1; TRBD1 agrees at 9 bases. V was clipped by 7 bases and J by 8 bases; unmatched bases: 12. This CDR3 spans 15 amino acids. Germline V gene data show CDR1 as LNHDA and CDR2 as SQIVND (reference sequence). The CDR3 protein is CASTPTRDREYEQFF. The CDR3 coding sequence is TGTGCCAGTACCCCAACCCGGGACAGGGAGTATGAGCAGTTCTTC.

The rearrangement joins TRBV7-9 to TRBJ2-1; 9 bases line up with TRBD2. With 5 bases clipped from V and 9 bases from J, the junction kept 5 bases outside the gene matches. CDR1 and CDR2 (germline): SEHNR, FQNEAQ (reference sequence). The CDR3 runs 13 residues. DNA of the CDR3: TGTGCCAGCAGCAAGCAGACTAGCGGTGAGCAGTTCTTC. This sequence encodes CASSKQTSGEQFF.

This sequence joins TRBV18 and TRBJ1-2; 8 bases map to TRBD1. With V trimmed by 6 bases and J by 5 bases, 8 bases remained unmatched. The CDR3 sequence is 14 residues long. The germline V gene encodes CDR1 KGHSH and CDR2 LQKENI. CDR3 amino acids: CASSRGTGGYGYTF. CDR3 DNA: TGTGCCAGCTCTAGGGGGACAGGAGGATATGGCTACACCTTC.